This T cell receptor (beta chain) was obtained from a study of chronic HIV infection and antiretroviral therapy. The CDR3 sequence is 12 residues long. The ends were cut back, 3 bases at V and 10 bases at J, with 12 bases in the middle. CDR1 and CDR2 (germline): SNHLY, FYNNEI. TCRdb itself ran the 5' RACE reads through MiXCR, one entry per CDR3 protein. Among about 38,000 distinct CDR3 sequences listed, 7% to 10% were seen once. In this sample, this clonotype turned up many times. This sequence was found in an adult who had HIV and had not received antiretroviral therapy, or was an uninfected healthy control (not recorded which). Specimen: peripheral blood. The V gene is TRBV2, the J gene TRBJ1-2; no clear D. The CDR3 here is CASSESQRVYTF. The DNA of the CDR3 is TGTGCCAGCAGTGAGAGTCAAAGGGTCTACACCTTC.